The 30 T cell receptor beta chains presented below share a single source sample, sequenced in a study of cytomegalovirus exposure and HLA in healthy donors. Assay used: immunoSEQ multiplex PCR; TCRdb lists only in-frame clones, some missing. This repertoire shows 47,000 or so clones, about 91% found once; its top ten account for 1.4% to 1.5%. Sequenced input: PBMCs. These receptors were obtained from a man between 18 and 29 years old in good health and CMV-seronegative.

The CDR3 bases are TGTGCCAGCTCACCTGAACTCCTGTACAATGAGCAGTTCTTC. The encoded protein is CASSPELLYNEQFF. This rearrangement joins TRBV18 to TRBJ2-1, with unresolved D. Trimming stripped 3 bases from V and 4 bases from J, with 10 bases between. Germline assignment: CDR1 KGHSH and CDR2 LQKENI. CDR3 size: 14 residues.

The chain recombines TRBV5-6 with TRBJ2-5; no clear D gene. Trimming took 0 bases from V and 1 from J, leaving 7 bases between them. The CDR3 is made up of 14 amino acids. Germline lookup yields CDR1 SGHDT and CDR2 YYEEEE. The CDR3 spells CASSLGQVQETQYF. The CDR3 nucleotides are TGTGCCAGCAGCTTGGGGCAGGTCCAAGAGACCCAGTACTTC.

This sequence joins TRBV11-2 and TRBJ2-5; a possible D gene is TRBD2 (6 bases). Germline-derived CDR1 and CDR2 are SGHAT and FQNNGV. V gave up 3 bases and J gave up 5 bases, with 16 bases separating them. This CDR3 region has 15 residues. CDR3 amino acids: CASSFNTGVLETQYF. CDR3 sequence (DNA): TGTGCCAGCAGCTTCAACACGGGAGTCTTGGAGACCCAGTACTTC.

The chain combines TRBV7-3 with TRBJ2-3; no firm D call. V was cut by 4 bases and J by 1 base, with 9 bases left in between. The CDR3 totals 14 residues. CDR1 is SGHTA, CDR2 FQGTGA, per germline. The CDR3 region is CASSSQTGTDTQYF. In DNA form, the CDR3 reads TGTGCCAGCAGCTCGCAAACAGGCACAGATACGCAGTATTTT.

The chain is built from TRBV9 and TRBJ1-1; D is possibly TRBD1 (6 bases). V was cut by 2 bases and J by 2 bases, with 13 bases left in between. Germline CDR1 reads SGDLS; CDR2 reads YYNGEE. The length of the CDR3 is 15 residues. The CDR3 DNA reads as TGTGCCAGCAGCGTTTGGGGGACATCTAACACTGAAGCTTTCTTT. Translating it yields CASSVWGTSNTEAFF.

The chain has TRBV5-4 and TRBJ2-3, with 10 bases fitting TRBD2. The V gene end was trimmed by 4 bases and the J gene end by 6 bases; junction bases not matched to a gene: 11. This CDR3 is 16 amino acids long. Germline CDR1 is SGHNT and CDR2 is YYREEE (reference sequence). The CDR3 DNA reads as TGTGCCAGCAGCCCAGCCAGCGGGAGGGCCTCCGATACGCAGTATTTT. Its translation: CASSPASGRASDTQYF.

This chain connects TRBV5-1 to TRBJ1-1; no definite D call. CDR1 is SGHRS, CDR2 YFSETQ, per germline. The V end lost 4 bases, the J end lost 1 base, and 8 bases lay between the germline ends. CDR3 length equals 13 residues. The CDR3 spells CASSPVGNTEAFF. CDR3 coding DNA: TGCGCCAGCAGCCCCGTCGGGAACACTGAAGCTTTCTTT.

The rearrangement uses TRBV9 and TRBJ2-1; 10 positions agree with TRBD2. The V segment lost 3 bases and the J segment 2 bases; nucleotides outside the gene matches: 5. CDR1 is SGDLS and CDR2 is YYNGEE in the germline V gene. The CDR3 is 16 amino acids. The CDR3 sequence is CASSAPGLATYNEQFF. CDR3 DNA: TGTGCCAGCAGCGCCCCGGGACTAGCGACCTACAATGAGCAGTTCTTC.

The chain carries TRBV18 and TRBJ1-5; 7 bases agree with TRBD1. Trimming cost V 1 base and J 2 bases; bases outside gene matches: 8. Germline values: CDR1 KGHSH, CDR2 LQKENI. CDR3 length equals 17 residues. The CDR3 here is CASSPRRAGGGNQPQHF. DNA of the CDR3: TGTGCCAGCTCACCACGTAGGGCAGGGGGTGGCAATCAGCCCCAGCATTTT.

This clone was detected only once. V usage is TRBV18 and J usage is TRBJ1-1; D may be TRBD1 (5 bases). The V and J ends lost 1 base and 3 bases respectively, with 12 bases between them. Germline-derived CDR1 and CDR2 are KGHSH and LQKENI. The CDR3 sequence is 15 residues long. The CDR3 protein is CASSPRGTEYTEAFF. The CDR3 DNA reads TGTGCCAGCTCACCACGCGGGACGGAATACACTGAAGCTTTCTTT.

The CDR3 protein is CASSLSPEPEAFF. The CDR3 DNA follows: TGTGCCAGCAGCTTGTCTCCGGAGCCTGAAGCTTTCTTT. The V call is TRBV5-4, the J call TRBJ1-1; the D is unclear. Per germline, CDR1 SGHNT and CDR2 YYREEE (reference sequence). This CDR3 has 13 residues. V lost 1 base and J lost 6, with 10 bases in between.

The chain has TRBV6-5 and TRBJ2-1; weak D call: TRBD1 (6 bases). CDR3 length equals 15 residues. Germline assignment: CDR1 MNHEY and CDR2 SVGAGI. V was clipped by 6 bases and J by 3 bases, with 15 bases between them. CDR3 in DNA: TGTGCCAGCAGGGCACAGGGTGGAGGCTACAATGAGCAGTTCTTC. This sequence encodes CASRAQGGGYNEQFF.

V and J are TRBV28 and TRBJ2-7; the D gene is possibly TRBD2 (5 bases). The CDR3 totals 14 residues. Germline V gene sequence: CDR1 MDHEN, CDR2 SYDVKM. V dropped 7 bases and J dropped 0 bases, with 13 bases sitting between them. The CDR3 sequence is CASTIGGSSYEQYF. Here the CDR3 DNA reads TGTGCCAGCACCATCGGAGGTAGCTCCTACGAGCAGTACTTC.

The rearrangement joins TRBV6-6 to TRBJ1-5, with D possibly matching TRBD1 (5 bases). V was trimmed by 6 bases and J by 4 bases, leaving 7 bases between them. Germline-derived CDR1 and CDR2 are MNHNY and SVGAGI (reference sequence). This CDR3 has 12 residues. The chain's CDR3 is CASSGGNQPQHF. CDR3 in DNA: TGTGCCAGCAGCGGGGGAAATCAGCCCCAGCATTTT.

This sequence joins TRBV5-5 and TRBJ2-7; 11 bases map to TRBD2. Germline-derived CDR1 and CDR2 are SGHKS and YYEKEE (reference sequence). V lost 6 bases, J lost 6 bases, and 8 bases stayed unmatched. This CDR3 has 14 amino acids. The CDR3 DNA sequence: TGTGCCAGCAACAATCTAGCGGGAGGTGGCGAGCAGTACTTC. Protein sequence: CASNNLAGGGEQYF. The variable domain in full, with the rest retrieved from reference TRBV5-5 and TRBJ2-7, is DAGVTQSPTHLIKTRGQQVTLRCSPISGHKSVSWYQQVLGQGPQFIFQYYEKEERGRGNFPDRFSARQFPNYSSELNVNALLLGDSALYLCASNNLAGGGEQYFGPGTRLTVT.

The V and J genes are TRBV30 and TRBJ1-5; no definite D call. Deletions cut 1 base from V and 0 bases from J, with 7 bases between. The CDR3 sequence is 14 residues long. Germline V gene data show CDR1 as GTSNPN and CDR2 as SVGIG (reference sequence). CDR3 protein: CAWSDSYSNQPQHF. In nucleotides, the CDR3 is TGTGCCTGGAGTGACAGCTATAGCAATCAGCCCCAGCATTTT.

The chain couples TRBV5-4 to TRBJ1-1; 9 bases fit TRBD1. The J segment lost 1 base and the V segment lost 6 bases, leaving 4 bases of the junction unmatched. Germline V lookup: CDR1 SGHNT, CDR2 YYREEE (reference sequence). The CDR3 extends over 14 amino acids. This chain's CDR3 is CASTKTGGNTEAFF. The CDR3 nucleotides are TGTGCCAGCACCAAGACAGGGGGGAACACTGAAGCTTTCTTT.

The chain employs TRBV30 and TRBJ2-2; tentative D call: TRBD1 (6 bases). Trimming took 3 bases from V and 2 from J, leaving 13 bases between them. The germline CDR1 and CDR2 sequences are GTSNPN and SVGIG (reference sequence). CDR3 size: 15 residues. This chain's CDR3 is CAWRQGFPNTGELFF. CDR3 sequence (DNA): TGTGCCTGGAGACAGGGCTTTCCAAACACCGGGGAGCTGTTTTTT.

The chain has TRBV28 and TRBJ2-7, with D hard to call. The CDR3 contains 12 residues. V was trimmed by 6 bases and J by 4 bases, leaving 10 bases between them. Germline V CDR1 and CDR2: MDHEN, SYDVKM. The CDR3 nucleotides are TGTGCCAGCAGATCCCCTATATACGAGCAGTACTTC. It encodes CASRSPIYEQYF.

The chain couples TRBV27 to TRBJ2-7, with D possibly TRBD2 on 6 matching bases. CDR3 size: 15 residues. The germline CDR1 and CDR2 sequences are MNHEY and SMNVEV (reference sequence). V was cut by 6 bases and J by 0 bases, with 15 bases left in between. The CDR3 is CASSFTGESSYEQYF. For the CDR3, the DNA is TGTGCCAGCAGCTTCACGGGGGAGAGCTCCTACGAGCAGTACTTC.

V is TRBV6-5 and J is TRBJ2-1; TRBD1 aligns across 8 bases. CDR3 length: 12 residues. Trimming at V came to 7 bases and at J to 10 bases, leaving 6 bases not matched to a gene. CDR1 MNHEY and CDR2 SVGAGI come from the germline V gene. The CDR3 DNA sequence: TGTGCCAGCAAGCGGACAGGGAACGAGCAGTTCTTC. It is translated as CASKRTGNEQFF.

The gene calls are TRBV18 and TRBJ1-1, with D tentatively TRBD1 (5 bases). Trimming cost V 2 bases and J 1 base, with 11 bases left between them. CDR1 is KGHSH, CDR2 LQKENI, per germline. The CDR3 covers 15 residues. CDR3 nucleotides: TGTGCCAGCTCACCAGGATGGGGCGGGAACACTGAAGCTTTCTTT. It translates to CASSPGWGGNTEAFF.

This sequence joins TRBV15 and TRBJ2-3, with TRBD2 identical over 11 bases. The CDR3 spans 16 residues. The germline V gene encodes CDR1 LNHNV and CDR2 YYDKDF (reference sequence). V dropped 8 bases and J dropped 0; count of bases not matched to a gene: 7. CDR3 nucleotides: TGTGCCACCCTTCGACTAGCGGGACCTAGCACAGATACGCAGTATTTT. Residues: CATLRLAGPSTDTQYF. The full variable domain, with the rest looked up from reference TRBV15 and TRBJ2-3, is DAMVIQNPRYQVTQFGKPVTLSCSQTLNHNVMYWYQQKSSQAPKLLFHYYDKDFNNEADTPDNFQSRRPNTSFCFLDIRSPGLGDTAMYLCATLRLAGPSTDTQYFGPGTRLTVL.

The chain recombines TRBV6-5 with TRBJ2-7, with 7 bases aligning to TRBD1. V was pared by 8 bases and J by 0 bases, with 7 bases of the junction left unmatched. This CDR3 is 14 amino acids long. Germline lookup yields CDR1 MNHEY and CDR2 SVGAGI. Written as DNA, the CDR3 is TGTGCCAGCGGTGAGACAGGGTTCTCCTACGAGCAGTACTTC. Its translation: CASGETGFSYEQYF.

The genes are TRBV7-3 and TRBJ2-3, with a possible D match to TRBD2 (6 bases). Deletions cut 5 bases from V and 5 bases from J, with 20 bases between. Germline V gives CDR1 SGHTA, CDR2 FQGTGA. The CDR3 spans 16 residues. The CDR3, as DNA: TGTGCCAGCAGCCCGGGAGAGGGGCGGTTCATAGATACGCAGTATTTT. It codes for CASSPGEGRFIDTQYF. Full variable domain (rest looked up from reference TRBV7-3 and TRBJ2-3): GAGVSQTPSNKVTEKGKYVELRCDPISGHTALYWYRQSLGQGPEFLIYFQGTGAADDSGLPNDRFFAVRPEGSVSTLKIQRTERGDSAVYLCASSPGEGRFIDTQYFGPGTRLTVL.

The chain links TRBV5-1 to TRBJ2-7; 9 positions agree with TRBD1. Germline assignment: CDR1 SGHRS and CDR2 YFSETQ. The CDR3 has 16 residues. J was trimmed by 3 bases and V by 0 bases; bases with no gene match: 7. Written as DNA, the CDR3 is TGCGCCAGCAGCTTGGCCTTCGGGACAGGGATCTACGAGCAGTACTTC. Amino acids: CASSLAFGTGIYEQYF.

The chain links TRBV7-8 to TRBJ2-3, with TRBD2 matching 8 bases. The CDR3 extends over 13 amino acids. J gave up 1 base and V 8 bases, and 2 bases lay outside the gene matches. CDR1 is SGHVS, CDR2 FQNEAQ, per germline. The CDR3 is CASLTSGTDTQYF. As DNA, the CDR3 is TGTGCCAGCCTGACTAGCGGCACAGATACGCAGTATTTT.

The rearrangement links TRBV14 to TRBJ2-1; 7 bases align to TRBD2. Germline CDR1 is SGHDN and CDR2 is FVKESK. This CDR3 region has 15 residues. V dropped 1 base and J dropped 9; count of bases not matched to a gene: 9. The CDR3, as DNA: TGTGCCAGCAGCCAAGTGTTAGCGGGTTTATCTGAGCAGTTCTTC. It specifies CASSQVLAGLSEQFF.

The CDR3 sequence is CASSLPGGYGYTF. Written as DNA, the CDR3 is TGTGCCAGCAGTTTACCAGGGGGTTATGGCTACACCTTC. The rearrangement links TRBV27 to TRBJ1-2; 7 nucleotides align to TRBD1. Germline V gene sequence: CDR1 MNHEY, CDR2 SMNVEV (reference sequence). This CDR3 has 13 residues. The ends lost 2 bases at V and 5 bases at J; junction bases unmatched: 2.

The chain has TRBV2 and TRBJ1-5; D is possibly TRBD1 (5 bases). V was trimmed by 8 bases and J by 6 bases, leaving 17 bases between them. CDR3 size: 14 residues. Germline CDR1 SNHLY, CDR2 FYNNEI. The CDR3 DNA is TGTGCCAGCCCCGGCAGGGCGGACCTTCAGCCCCAGCATTTT. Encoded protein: CASPGRADLQPQHF. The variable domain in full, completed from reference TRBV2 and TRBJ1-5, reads EPEVTQTPSHQVTQMGQEVILRCVPISNHLYFYWYRQILGQKVEFLVSFYNNEISEKSEIFDDQFSVERPDGSNFTLKIRSTKLEDSAMYFCASPGRADLQPQHFGDGTRLSIL.